This T cell receptor (delta chain) is drawn from a study of delta chains in infants with herpesvirus infections. For the study at large: Infants in Uganda were tracked from birth through primary CMV infection.

Reverse transcription of PBMC RNA used primers specific for the gamma and delta chains. TCRdb redid the clone calls on the RT-PCR reads with CATT. Here the sample spans over a thousand delta-chain clones, under 45% being singletons. This CDR3 comprises 24 residues. CDR1 is TSWWSYY and CDR2 is QGS in the germline V gene. The V gene end was trimmed by 6 bases and the J gene end by 0 bases; junction bases not matched to a gene: 32. Overall study results and limits: The study lacked race- and environment-matched controls and was small. Later infection age appeared linked to lower public-clonotype frequency among Vdelta1 cells. The public Vdelta1 clonotype appeared in 4 of 18 CMV-infected infants.

To note about this clone: Its target is not known.

The sample in question was peripheral blood, obtained at time point 1 of longitudinal follow-up. This receptor was identified in a human donor who was a Ugandan infant, either HIV-exposed or HIV-unexposed (not recorded which). This chain links TRDV1 with TRDJ1; 9 positions agree with TRDD3. CDR3 in DNA: TGTGCTCTTGGAGTGCTTTACCCATTAAGGGTAGTACTGGGGGACGGCCCGTACACCGATAAACTCATCTTT. This sequence encodes CALGVLYPLRVVLGDGPYTDKLIF.